The 2 T cell receptor beta chains below were found in one sample sequenced in a study of cytomegalovirus exposure and HLA in healthy donors. The PCR employed 60 Vbeta primers together with 13 Jbeta primers. Only in-frame clones appear in the TCRdb table, and some are missing; sequencing was by immunoSEQ multiplex PCR. The sample shows over 150,000 clones, around 75% of them seen only once. Sequenced input: PBMCs. The receptors derive from a male donor in good health and CMV-seronegative.

This clone was detected only once. The rearrangement links TRBV29-1 to TRBJ1-3; D uncertain. This CDR3 has 13 amino acids. The V and J ends lost 5 bases and 2 bases respectively, with 10 bases between them. Germline assignment: CDR1 SQVTM and CDR2 ANQGSEA. Here the CDR3 DNA reads TGCAGCGTTTGGTGGACTGCTGGAAACACCATATATTTT. This gives the protein CSVWWTAGNTIYF.

This clone has just one count. Mismatch with germline at one junction end may stem from a read error. This chain joins TRBV5-4 and TRBJ1-4; 7 bases line up with TRBD1. Germline CDR1 reads SGHNT; CDR2 reads YYREEE (reference sequence). This CDR3 is 12 amino acids long. CDR3 region: CASSLGADRRVF. Here the CDR3 DNA reads TGTGCCAGCAGCTTGGGTGCGGACAGGAGGGTTTTT.